Each of the 9 T cell receptor beta chains below was sequenced from the same sample in a study of blood T cell repertoires in COVID-19. This table comes from immunoSEQ multiplex PCR, and its TCRdb copy is limited to in-frame clones, with some not included. This table holds about 480,000 clones, about 88% found once. Source material: peripheral blood. The source of these receptors is a man younger than 30 with COVID-19, enrolled during active disease.

This sequence joins TRBV9 and TRBJ2-1; 11 bases fit TRBD1. Germline CDR1 is SGDLS and CDR2 is YYNGEE. The CDR3 covers 15 residues. With V trimmed by 4 bases and J by 4 bases, 4 bases remained unmatched. For the CDR3, the DNA is TGTGCCAGCAGCCCAGGACAGGGGGCTTACAATGAGCAGTTCTTC. This sequence encodes CASSPGQGAYNEQFF.

This chain connects TRBV29-1 to TRBJ2-5; TRBD2 might be the D (7 bases). CDR3 length: 15 amino acids. CDR1 and CDR2 (germline): SQVTM, ANQGSEA. The V end lost 7 bases, the J end lost 3 bases, and 21 bases lay between the germline ends. Written as DNA, the CDR3 is TGCAGCGCAGGGGCCTTGGGGGGGTCAAAAGAGACCCAGTACTTC. It yields the protein CSAGALGGSKETQYF.

The chain combines TRBV11-3 with TRBJ2-1, with D possibly TRBD1 on 5 matching bases. The CDR3 loop spans 15 amino acids. Germline V gives CDR1 SGHNT, CDR2 YENEEA. Trimming stripped 2 bases from V and 1 base from J, with 9 bases between. The CDR3: CASSLKQVSYNEQFF. CDR3 bases: TGTGCCAGCAGCTTAAAACAGGTTTCCTACAATGAGCAGTTCTTC. Looking up the rest from reference TRBV11-3 and TRBJ2-1 gives the full variable domain: EAGVVQSPRYKIIEKKQPVAFWCNPISGHNTLYWYLQNLGQGPELLIRYENEEAVDDSQLPKDRFSAERLKGVDSTLKIQPAELGDSAVYLCASSLKQVSYNEQFFGPGTRLTVL.

V and J are TRBV5-4 and TRBJ2-2; 15 bases are shared with TRBD2. Germline lookup yields CDR1 SGHNT and CDR2 YYREEE (reference sequence). J was trimmed by 6 bases and V by 4 bases; bases with no gene match: 4. CDR3 length: 16 amino acids. DNA for the CDR3: TGTGCCAGCAGCACAGGACTAGCGGGAGGGTCCGGGGAGCTGTTTTTT. This codes for CASSTGLAGGSGELFF.

Concerning this clone: In the same sample, other DNA sequences code for this CDR3. The rearrangement links TRBV15 to TRBJ2-1; the D gene is possibly TRBD1 (5 bases). The CDR3 is 15 residues long. Trimming stripped 0 bases from V and 0 bases from J, with 6 bases between. CDR1 is LNHNV and CDR2 is YYDKDF in the germline V gene (reference sequence). CDR3 in DNA: TGTGCCACCAGCAGAGATACAGGCTCCTACAATGAGCAGTTCTTC. It is translated as CATSRDTGSYNEQFF.

A remark on this clone: The sample has other DNA sequences that encode this CDR3 too. DNA of the CDR3: TGTGCCAGCAGCCACGGACAGGGGGCCTACGAGCAGTACTTC. Translated, it gives CASSHGQGAYEQYF. This chain links TRBV3-1 (or the pseudogene TRBV3-2) with TRBJ2-7, with TRBD1 identical over 10 bases. J lost 2 bases, V lost 3 bases, and 1 base had no gene match. This CDR3 is built from 14 residues. Germline V gives CDR1 LGHDT, CDR2 YNNKEL (reference sequence).

Note on this clone: This CDR3 is also generated by other DNA sequences in the sample. The gene calls are TRBV24-1 and TRBJ2-7; tentative D call: TRBD2 (6 bases). CDR3 length: 12 amino acids. V dropped 9 bases and J dropped 4 bases, with 12 bases sitting between them. The V gene's germline CDR1 is KGHDR and CDR2 SFDVKD. The CDR3 DNA reads TGTGCCACCTCCGGGGGATCTTACGAGCAGTACTTC. It translates to CATSGGSYEQYF.

J is TRBJ1-2 and V is TRBV11-3; the match to TRBD1 covers 9 bases. Germline V gives CDR1 SGHNT, CDR2 YENEEA. The V segment lost 4 bases and the J segment 5 bases; nucleotides outside the gene matches: 8. CDR3 length: 15 residues. CDR3 nucleotides: TGTGCCAGCAGCTCCTTGGGACAGGGTTCTTATGGCTACACCTTC. Its translation is CASSSLGQGSYGYTF.

The chain carries TRBV5-4 and TRBJ2-5, with a weak D call TRBD1 (6 bases). Germline values: CDR1 SGHNT, CDR2 YYREEE (reference sequence). The CDR3 runs 14 residues. V gave up 2 bases and J gave up 4 bases, with 12 bases separating them. CDR3 sequence reads: CASSFRGGGETQYF. CDR3 DNA sequence: TGTGCCAGCAGCTTCAGGGGTGGGGGAGAGACCCAGTACTTC.